This T cell receptor (beta chain) was sequenced for a study of shared clonotypes between healthy human individuals (dated by TCRdb to 2019 to 2021). In the study overall: A few men and a couple of women, aged 18 to 49 years, made up the cohort. For each donor, three plates each were used for CD4 naive and CD4 memory, two plates were used for CD8 naive, and one plate was used for CD8 memory. To estimate repertoire size and how much clonotype sharing occurs between individuals, the study deeply sequenced the blood TCR repertoires of five healthy adults. Libraries were prepared and TCR repertoires were sequenced by different laboratories using diverse techniques, in order to increase sequencing depth and limit assay-specific biases. Between about 0.94 and 8.9 billion PBMCs per donor were obtained by leukapheresis.

The donors were healthy, HIV-negative adults who had no recently reported acute infections or vaccinations. Only Caucasian adults living in Nashville, Tennessee, USA were represented among the donors. Magnetic negative selection was used to enrich CD4+ T cells, after which naive cells were positively selected on CD45RA and the negative fraction became the memory subset. Blood was collected by leukapheresis, and PBMCs were isolated by Ficoll-Histopaque density gradient centrifugation and then cryopreserved in liquid nitrogen vapor phase. Analytical flow cytometry was used to check the purity and quantity of every magnetically sorted T cell population. Each sorted fraction had its genomic DNA isolated and then quantified by UV absorbance on a Nanodrop 2000c. As regards this clone: No cognate antigen has been identified for it. Base qualities are not recorded, but no much larger clone differs from it by a single base.

Using the deep immunoSEQ assay, TCR CDR3 regions were amplified from genomic DNA by multiplex PCR. For each cell subset, the extracted genomic DNA was distributed evenly across all wells of several immunoSEQ 96-well plates, and each plate served as one replicate. For sorted subsets, 200 ng of genomic DNA, equivalent to roughly 33,000 T cell genomes, went into each replicate PCR. The purified libraries were quantified using a Qubit 3.0 fluorometer, sized with a Bioanalyzer 2100, and then quantified again using the KAPA Library Quantification kit. Every immunoSEQ 96-well plate was sequenced on a separate single-read 150-cycle Illumina NextSeq 550 flow cell. For the original study's pipeline: Because only junctional sequences without quality scores were contained in the immunoSEQ output, filtering matching that applied to full-length reads could not be performed. Sequences were annotated with PyIR, a Python wrapper for IgBLAST v1.9, and V/J genes and CDR3 were assigned using IMGT germline references. Any read was removed if the V/J assignment was weak (E-value above 1e-6), the CDR3 was missing, or the read contained stop codons, out-of-frame junctions, or ambiguous translated residues. V3J clonotypes were defined by identical inferred V gene, J gene, and CDR3 amino acid sequence. Percentage overlap between repertoires was calculated by dividing the number of shared unique clonotypes by the size of the smaller repertoire. Richness of each repertoire was evaluated using RTK rarefaction, the Chao1 estimator, and Recon v2.1 estimates of unobserved clonotypes. For all TCRbeta clonotypes obtained by the gDNA method from several donors, generation probabilities were computed with OLGA. In its TCRdb copy, this immuneACCESS table keeps in-frame sequences only and misses some clones. Where compared with another copy, unresolved V genes explain less than half of these, and the others have no known cause. V and J calls and clone size are those listed in that table; D and trimming were worked out from the DNA. Counted in this sample were 2,500,000 or so clones; more than 80% of them appeared once. Around 0.14% of the sample is in the top ten clones.

Study-wide findings and limitations: Incomplete sequencing was indicated by rarefaction of sorted-subset datasets, despite the large sequencing depth. Pairwise subsampling led to the expectation that sequencing depth would affect the degree of clonotype sharing among donors. Sharing across several donors was observed for around 5% of naive CD4, over 3% of naive CD8, 2% to 2.5% of memory CD4, and over 0.3% of memory CD8 clonotypes. Because the study included only a small number of donors, the genetic and exposure-history diversity represented was limited. Compared with non-shared clonotypes, clonotypes shared by all four sorted-subset donors had higher generation probabilities. Only blood was sampled, and tissue TCR repertoires likely differ from those in blood. Naive subsets generally had larger estimated clonotype richness than memory subsets.

From the cysteine through the phenylalanine, the CDR3 covers 14 amino acids. The only DNA kept is the CDR3, 42 bases in frame from the first base. From the germline V gene, CDR1 is SGHRS and CDR2 is YFSETQ. Between the V and J ends, shortened by 5 bases and 0 bases respectively, the junction contains 11 bases. This TCR was sampled from a man younger than 35 in good health. The chain links TRBV5-1 with TRBJ1-1, with the D gene too uncertain to name. Sequenced: naive CD4+ T cells sorted from blood. The cell subset or site label, read with the paper, signifies: CD45RA+ positively selected. DNA sequence: TGCGCCAGCAGACGGATCGCTATGAACACTGAAGCTTTCTTT. The encoded protein is CASRRIAMNTEAFF. The entire variable domain, with the stretches around the CDR3 drawn from the reference TRBV5-1 and TRBJ1-1 proteins, is KAGVTQTPRYLIKTRGQQVTLSCSPISGHRSVSWYQQTPGQGLQFLFEYFSETQRNKGNFPGRFSGRQFSNSRSEMNVSTLELGDSALYLCASRRIAMNTEAFFGQGTRLTVV.